Presented here are 16 T cell receptor beta chains from one specimen sequenced in a study of blood T cell repertoires in COVID-19. Here immunoSEQ multiplex PCR was the method, and the copy in TCRdb shows in-frame clones only, minus some. Counted here are about 110,000 clones, over 60% occurring once; the ten biggest clones make up 4% to 4.5%. Material: peripheral blood. All receptors derive from a man between 70 and 80 years old with acute or convalescent COVID-19.

The rearrangement joins TRBV2 to TRBJ2-5; 10 positions agree with TRBD1. J lost 3 bases, V lost 4 bases, and 2 bases had no gene match. From germline, CDR1 is SNHLY and CDR2 FYNNEI. This CDR3 spans 14 amino acids. CDR3 nucleotides: TGTGCCAGCAGTGCCGGGACAGGGGAAGAGACCCAGTACTTC. Translation: CASSAGTGEETQYF.

This clone was detected only once. The rearrangement uses TRBV9 and TRBJ2-2; TRBD1 might be the D (5 bases). Germline V gene data show CDR1 as SGDLS and CDR2 as YYNGEE. The V end was cut by 5 bases, the J end by 9 bases, with 5 bases between. The length of the CDR3 is 10 residues. DNA for the CDR3: TGTGCCAGCAGGGGGCGGGAGCTGTTTTTT. Its translation is CASRGRELFF.

The J gene is TRBJ1-1, the V gene TRBV9, with TRBD1 identical over 7 bases. CDR1 and CDR2 (germline): SGDLS, YYNGEE. Unmatched junction bases numbered 6, after V lost 0 bases and J lost 4 bases. The CDR3 runs 15 residues. The CDR3 loop is CASSVGTGSGTEAFF. Here the CDR3 DNA reads TGTGCCAGCAGCGTAGGGACAGGAAGCGGCACTGAAGCTTTCTTT.

This clone was recorded a few times. V and J are TRBV6-2 or TRBV6-3 and TRBJ1-5; 7 bases line up with TRBD1. Per the germline V gene, CDR1 is MNHEY and CDR2 is SVGEGT. V gave up 0 bases and J gave up 0 bases; unmatched junction bases: 8. The CDR3 is 18 residues long. The CDR3 loop is CASSYSTGAPYSNQPQHF. In nucleotides, the CDR3 is TGTGCCAGCAGTTACTCAACAGGGGCGCCTTATAGCAATCAGCCCCAGCATTTT.

The chain has TRBV6-1 and TRBJ1-5; D not certain. The CDR3 is made up of 18 amino acids. The germline V gene has CDR1 MNHNS and CDR2 SASEGT. V shed 0 bases and J shed 2 bases, with 17 bases lying between them. In DNA form, the CDR3 reads TGTGCCAGCAGTGAAGCGCTTGGCCCCACTGGAGGCAATCAGCCCCAGCATTTT. Translated: CASSEALGPTGGNQPQHF.

This chain uses TRBV4-3 with TRBJ2-2; TRBD1 matches 8 bases. Germline CDR1 LGHNA, CDR2 YSLEER. The CDR3 spans 17 residues. The J segment lost 3 bases and the V segment lost 2 bases, leaving 8 bases of the junction unmatched. CDR3 coding DNA: TGCGCCAGCAGCCAATCGGCAGGGGGCGCAGACACCGGGGAGCTGTTTTTT. Residues: CASSQSAGGADTGELFF.

The chain is built from TRBV18 and TRBJ1-1; D call uncertain. The CDR3 length is 13 residues. Deletions cut 5 bases from V and 1 base from J, with 8 bases between. Germline V gene data show CDR1 as KGHSH and CDR2 as LQKENI. This chain's CDR3 is CASSAGWNTEAFF. The CDR3 bases are TGTGCCAGCTCAGCCGGGTGGAACACTGAAGCTTTCTTT. The full variable domain, rest sourced from reference TRBV18 and TRBJ1-1, is NAGVMQNPRHLVRRRGQEARLRCSPMKGHSHVYWYRQLPEEGLKFMVYLQKENIIDESGMPKERFSAEFPKEGPSILRIQQVVRGDSAAYFCASSAGWNTEAFFGQGTRLTVV.

The V call is TRBV7-2, the J call TRBJ1-3; D is perhaps TRBD1 (6 bases). The CDR3 spans 15 residues. Germline CDR1 and CDR2: SGHTA and FQGNSA. The V end lost 6 bases, the J end lost 0 bases, and 12 bases lay between the germline ends. The CDR3 here is CASRPTGTSGNTIYF. Here the CDR3 DNA reads TGTGCCAGCAGACCTACAGGGACCTCTGGAAACACCATATATTTT.

V is TRBV7-2 and J is TRBJ1-1, with TRBD1 matching 8 bases. Germline values: CDR1 SGHTA, CDR2 FQGNSA. CDR3 length: 16 amino acids. J lost 1 base, V lost 3 bases, and 7 bases had no gene match. The CDR3 is CASSFSTGAGNTEAFF. Here the CDR3 DNA reads TGTGCCAGCAGCTTTTCGACAGGGGCTGGGAACACTGAAGCTTTCTTT.

V is TRBV15 and J is TRBJ2-2, with TRBD1 matching 8 bases. Per the germline V gene, CDR1 is LNHNV and CDR2 is YYDKDF (reference sequence). Germline trimming cut 8 bases from V and 0 bases from J; bases unmatched to any gene: 8. The CDR3 loop spans 16 amino acids. CDR3: CATLGTGWPNTGELFF. CDR3 DNA sequence: TGTGCCACCCTCGGGACAGGTTGGCCGAACACCGGGGAGCTGTTTTTT.

This clone was observed a few times. The chain joins TRBV3-1 (or the pseudogene TRBV3-2) to TRBJ2-1; TRBD1 matches at 9 bases. The V and J ends lost 3 bases and 10 bases, in that order; junction bases with no gene match: 7. CDR3 length: 14 residues. Germline values: CDR1 LGHDT, CDR2 YNNKEL (reference sequence). In DNA form, the CDR3 reads TGTGCCAGCAGCCATGCACAGGGGGCCAGGGAGCAGTTCTTC. It codes for CASSHAQGAREQFF.

The CDR3 region has the DNA TGTGCCAGCAGTTTTGAGGGGAACACTGAAGCTTTCTTT. Translating gives CASSFEGNTEAFF. V and J are TRBV12-3 or TRBV12-4 and TRBJ1-1; no reliable D call. This CDR3 comprises 13 residues. V was clipped by 3 bases and J by 1 base, with 6 bases between them.

The J gene is TRBJ2-7, the V gene TRBV7-9; D is undetermined. The CDR3 is 13 residues long. Germline V gives CDR1 SEHNR, CDR2 FQNEAQ (reference sequence). V lost 0 bases, J lost 3 bases, and 6 bases lay in between. The CDR3 is CASSLAAVYEQYF. For the CDR3, the DNA is TGTGCCAGCAGCTTAGCGGCAGTCTACGAGCAGTACTTC.

This clone was counted only a few times. This chain connects TRBV19 to TRBJ1-4, with D perhaps TRBD1 (6 bases). Between the trimmed V and J ends, which lost 5 bases and 10 bases, there was a span of 17 bases. Germline V gene sequence: CDR1 LNHDA, CDR2 SQIVND (reference sequence). This CDR3 is built from 14 residues. The CDR3 coding sequence is TGTGCCAGTAGTCCGACAGGCCGTGTGGTAAAACTGTTTTTT. This translates into CASSPTGRVVKLFF.

The chain recombines TRBV19 with TRBJ2-2, with D tentatively TRBD2 (6 bases). Germline V CDR1 and CDR2: LNHDA, SQIVND (reference sequence). Trimming stripped 3 bases from V and 3 bases from J, with 20 bases between. The CDR3 loop spans 18 amino acids. The CDR3 DNA reads TGTGCCAGTAGTATTGTTTGGGTGGGCCGGAGGGACACCGGGGAGCTGTTTTTT. Translating it yields CASSIVWVGRRDTGELFF.

The chain combines TRBV3-1 (or the pseudogene TRBV3-2) with TRBJ1-6; a weak D match, TRBD1 (6 bases). Germline CDR1 reads LGHDT; CDR2 reads YNNKEL (reference sequence). The V end lost 0 bases, the J end lost 4 bases, and 7 bases lay between the germline ends. The CDR3 length is 15 residues. CDR3 amino acids: CASSQDQGYNSPLHF. For the CDR3, the DNA is TGTGCCAGCAGCCAAGATCAGGGGTATAATTCACCCCTCCACTTT.